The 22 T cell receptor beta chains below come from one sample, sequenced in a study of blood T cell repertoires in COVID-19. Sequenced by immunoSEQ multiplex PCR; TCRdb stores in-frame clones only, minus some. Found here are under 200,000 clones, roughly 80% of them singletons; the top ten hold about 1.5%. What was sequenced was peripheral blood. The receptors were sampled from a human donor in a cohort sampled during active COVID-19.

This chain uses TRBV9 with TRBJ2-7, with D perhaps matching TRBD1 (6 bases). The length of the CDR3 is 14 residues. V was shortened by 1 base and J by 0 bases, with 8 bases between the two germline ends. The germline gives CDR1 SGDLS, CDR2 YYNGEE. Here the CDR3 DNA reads TGTGCCAGCAGCGTAAGGGACACCTCCTACGAGCAGTACTTC. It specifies CASSVRDTSYEQYF. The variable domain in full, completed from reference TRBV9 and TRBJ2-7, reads DSGVTQTPKHLITATGQRVTLRCSPRSGDLSVYWYQQSLDQGLQFLIQYYNGEERAKGNILERFSAQQFPDLHSELNLSSLELGDSALYFCASSVRDTSYEQYFGPGTRLTVT.

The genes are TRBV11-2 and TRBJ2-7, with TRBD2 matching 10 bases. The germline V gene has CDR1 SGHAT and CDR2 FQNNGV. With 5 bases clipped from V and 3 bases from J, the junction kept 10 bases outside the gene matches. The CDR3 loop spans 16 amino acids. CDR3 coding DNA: TGTGCCAGCAGCGCCCGACTAGCGGGCGCCATCTACGAGCAGTACTTC. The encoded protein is CASSARLAGAIYEQYF.

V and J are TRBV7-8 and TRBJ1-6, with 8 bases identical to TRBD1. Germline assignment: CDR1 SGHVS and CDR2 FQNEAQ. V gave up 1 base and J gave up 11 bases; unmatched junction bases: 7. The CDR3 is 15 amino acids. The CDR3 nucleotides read TGTGCCAGCAGCTTAGAAGGACAGGGCGGGCCACCCCTCCACTTT. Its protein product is CASSLEGQGGPPLHF. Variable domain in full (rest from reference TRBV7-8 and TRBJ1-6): GAGVSQSPRYKVAKRGQDVALRCDPISGHVSLFWYQQALGQGPEFLTYFQNEAQLDKSGLPSDRFFAERPEGSVSTLKIQRTQQEDSAVYLCASSLEGQGGPPLHFGNGTRLTVT.

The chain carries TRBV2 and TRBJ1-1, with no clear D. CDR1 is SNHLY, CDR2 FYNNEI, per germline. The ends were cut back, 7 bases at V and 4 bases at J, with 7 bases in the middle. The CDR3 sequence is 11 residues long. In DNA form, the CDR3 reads TGTGCCAGCATACGGTCCACTGAAGCTTTCTTT. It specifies CASIRSTEAFF.

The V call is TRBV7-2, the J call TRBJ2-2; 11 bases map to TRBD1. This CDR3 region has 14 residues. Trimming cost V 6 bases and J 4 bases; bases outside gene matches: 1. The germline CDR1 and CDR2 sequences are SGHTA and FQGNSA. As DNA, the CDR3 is TGTGCCAGCAGAGGGACAGGGGGCACCGGGGAGCTGTTTTTT. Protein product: CASRGTGGTGELFF.

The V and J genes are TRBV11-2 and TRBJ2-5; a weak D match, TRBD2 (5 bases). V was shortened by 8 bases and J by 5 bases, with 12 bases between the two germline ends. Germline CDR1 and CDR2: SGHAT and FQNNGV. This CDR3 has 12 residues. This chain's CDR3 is CASEGSEETQYF. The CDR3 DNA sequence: TGTGCCAGCGAAGGTAGCGAGGAGACCCAGTACTTC.

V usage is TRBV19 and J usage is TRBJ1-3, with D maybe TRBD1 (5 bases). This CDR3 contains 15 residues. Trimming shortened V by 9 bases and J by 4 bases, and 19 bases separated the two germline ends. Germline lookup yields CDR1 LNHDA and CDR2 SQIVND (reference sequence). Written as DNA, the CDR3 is TGTGCCAGCGCTACAGGAGGGACCCGCGGAAACACCATATATTTT. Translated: CASATGGTRGNTIYF. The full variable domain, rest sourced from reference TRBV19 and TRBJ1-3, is DGGITQSPKYLFRKEGQNVTLSCEQNLNHDAMYWYRQDPGQGLRLIYYSQIVNDFQKGDIAEGYSVSREKKESFPLTVTSAQKNPTAFYLCASATGGTRGNTIYFGEGSWLTVV.

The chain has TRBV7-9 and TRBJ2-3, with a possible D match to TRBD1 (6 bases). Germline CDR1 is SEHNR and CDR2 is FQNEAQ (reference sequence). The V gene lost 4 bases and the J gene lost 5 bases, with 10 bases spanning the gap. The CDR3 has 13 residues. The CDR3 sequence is CASSSGTIDTQYF. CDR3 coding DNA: TGTGCCAGCAGCTCCGGGACAATAGATACGCAGTATTTT.

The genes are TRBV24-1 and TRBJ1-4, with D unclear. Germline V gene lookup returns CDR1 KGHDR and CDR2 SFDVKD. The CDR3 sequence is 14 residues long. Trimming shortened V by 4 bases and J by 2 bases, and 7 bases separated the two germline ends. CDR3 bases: TGTGCCACCAGTGAGTCCGGGACTAATGAAAAACTGTTTTTT. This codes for CATSESGTNEKLFF.

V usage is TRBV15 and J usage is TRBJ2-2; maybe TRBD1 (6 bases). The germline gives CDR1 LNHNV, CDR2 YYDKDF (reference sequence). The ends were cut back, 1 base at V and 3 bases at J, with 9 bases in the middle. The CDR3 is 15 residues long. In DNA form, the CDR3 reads TGTGCCACCAGCAGAGCCAGGGGAGACACCGGGGAGCTGTTTTTT. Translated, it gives CATSRARGDTGELFF.

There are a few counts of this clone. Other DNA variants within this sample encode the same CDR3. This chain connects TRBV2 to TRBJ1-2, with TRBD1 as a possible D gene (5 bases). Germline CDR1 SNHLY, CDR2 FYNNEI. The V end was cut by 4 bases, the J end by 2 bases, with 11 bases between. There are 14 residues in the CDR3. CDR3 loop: CASSGTGSNYGYTF. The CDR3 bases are TGTGCCAGCAGTGGCACAGGTAGCAACTATGGCTACACCTTC.

CDR3 nucleotides: TGTGCCAGCAGCGTCTACAGGGCTACTGGAAACACCATATATTTT. Residues: CASSVYRATGNTIYF. The V call is TRBV7-2, the J call TRBJ1-3; D may be TRBD1 (6 bases). V was cut by 5 bases and J by 2 bases, with 13 bases left in between. The germline CDR1 and CDR2 sequences are SGHTA and FQGNSA. The CDR3 covers 15 residues.

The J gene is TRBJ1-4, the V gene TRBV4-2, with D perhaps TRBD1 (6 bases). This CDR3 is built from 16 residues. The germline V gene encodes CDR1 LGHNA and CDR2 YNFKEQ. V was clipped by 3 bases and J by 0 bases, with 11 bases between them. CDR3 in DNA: TGTGCCAGCAGCCAGGGACAAACCGCAACTAATGAAAAACTGTTTTTT. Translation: CASSQGQTATNEKLFF.

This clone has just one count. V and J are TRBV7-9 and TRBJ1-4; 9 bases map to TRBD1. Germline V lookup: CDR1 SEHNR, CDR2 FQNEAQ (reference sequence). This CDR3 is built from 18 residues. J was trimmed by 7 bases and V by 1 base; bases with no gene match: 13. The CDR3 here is CASSLGRDRVGPSEKLFF. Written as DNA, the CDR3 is TGTGCCAGCAGCTTAGGACGGGACAGGGTCGGGCCTAGTGAAAAACTGTTTTTT. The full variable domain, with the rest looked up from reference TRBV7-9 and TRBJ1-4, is DTGVSQNPRHKITKRGQNVTFRCDPISEHNRLYWYRQTLGQGPEFLTYFQNEAQLEKSRLLSDRFSAERPKGSFSTLEIQRTEQGDSAMYLCASSLGRDRVGPSEKLFFGSGTQLSVL.

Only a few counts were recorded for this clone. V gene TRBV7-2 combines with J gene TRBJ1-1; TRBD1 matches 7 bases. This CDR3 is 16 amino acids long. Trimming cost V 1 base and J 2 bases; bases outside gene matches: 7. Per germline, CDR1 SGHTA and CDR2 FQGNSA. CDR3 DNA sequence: TGTGCCAGCAGCTTAGAGGCAGGGGGATTTAACACTGAAGCTTTCTTT. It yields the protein CASSLEAGGFNTEAFF.

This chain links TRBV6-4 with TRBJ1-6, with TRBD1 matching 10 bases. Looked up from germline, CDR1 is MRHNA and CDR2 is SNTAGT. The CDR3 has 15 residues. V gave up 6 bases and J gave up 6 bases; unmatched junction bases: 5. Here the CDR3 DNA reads TGTGCCAGCAGAGCCGACAGGGGGCTTAATTCACCCCTCCACTTT. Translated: CASRADRGLNSPLHF.

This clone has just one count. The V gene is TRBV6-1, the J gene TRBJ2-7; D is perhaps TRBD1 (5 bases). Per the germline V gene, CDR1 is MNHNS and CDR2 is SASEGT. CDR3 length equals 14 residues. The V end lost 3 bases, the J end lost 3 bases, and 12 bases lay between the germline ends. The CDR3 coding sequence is TGTGCCAGCAGTGAGGGGCAGGGCAGCTACGAGCAGTACTTC. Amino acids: CASSEGQGSYEQYF.

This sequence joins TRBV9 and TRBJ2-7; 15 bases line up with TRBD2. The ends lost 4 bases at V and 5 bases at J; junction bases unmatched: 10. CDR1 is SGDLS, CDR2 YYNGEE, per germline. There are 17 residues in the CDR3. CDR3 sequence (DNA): TGTGCCAGCAGCCCCGGACTAGCGGGAGGGCAGAGGAACGAGCAGTACTTC. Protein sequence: CASSPGLAGGQRNEQYF.

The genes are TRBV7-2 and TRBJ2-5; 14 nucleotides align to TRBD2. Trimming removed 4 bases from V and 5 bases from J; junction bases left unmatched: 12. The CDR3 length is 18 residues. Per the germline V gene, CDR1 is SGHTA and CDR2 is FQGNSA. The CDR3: CASSSLPGLAGVEETQYF. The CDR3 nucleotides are TGTGCCAGCAGCTCCTTACCGGGACTAGCGGGAGTAGAGGAGACCCAGTACTTC.

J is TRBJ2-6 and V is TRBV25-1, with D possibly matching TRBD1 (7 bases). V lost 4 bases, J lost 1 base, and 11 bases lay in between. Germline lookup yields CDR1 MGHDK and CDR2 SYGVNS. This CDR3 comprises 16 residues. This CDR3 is CASSARGESGANVLTF. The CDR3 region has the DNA TGTGCCAGCAGTGCCAGGGGGGAATCTGGGGCCAACGTCCTGACTTTC.

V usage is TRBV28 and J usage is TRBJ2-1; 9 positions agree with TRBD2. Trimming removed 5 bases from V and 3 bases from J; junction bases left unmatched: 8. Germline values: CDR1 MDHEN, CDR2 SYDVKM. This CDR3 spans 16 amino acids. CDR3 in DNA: TGTGCCAGCAGTCCCCCTCTAGCGGGGATCTACAATGAGCAGTTCTTC. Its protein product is CASSPPLAGIYNEQFF.

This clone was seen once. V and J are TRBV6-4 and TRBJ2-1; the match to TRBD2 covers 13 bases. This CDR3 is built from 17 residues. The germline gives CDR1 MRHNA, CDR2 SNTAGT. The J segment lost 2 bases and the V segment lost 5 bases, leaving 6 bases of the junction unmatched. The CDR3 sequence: CASSRTSGSLAYNEQFF. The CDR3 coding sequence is TGTGCCAGCAGTCGGACTAGCGGGAGCCTAGCCTACAATGAGCAGTTCTTC.